Following are 7 T cell receptor beta chains from one sample sequenced in a study of T-cell memory formation after mild COVID-19. TCRdb called the 5' RACE reads again in MiXCR, with one record for every CDR3 protein. The repertoire has some 350,000 distinct CDR3 sequences, roughly 13% of them found once; the top ten carry 20% to 25%. Input material: PBMCs or a T cell subset sorted from them (not recorded which). Source of these receptors: a man aged 18 to 30 who had mild COVID-19 (a few samples of this study predate the infection). Cell type and time point are not known.

This clonotype was observed a few times. This sequence joins TRBV4-1 and TRBJ1-4; D gene ambiguous. V lost 0 bases, J lost 10 bases, and 9 bases lay in between. Germline CDR1 and CDR2: MGHRA and YSYEKL. The CDR3 runs 13 residues. CDR3 sequence (DNA): TGCGCCAGCAGCCAAGATCAGCGTGGAAAACTGTTTTTT. Translation gives CASSQDQRGKLFF.

There are many counts of this clonotype. V is TRBV7-2 and J is TRBJ2-1, with 12 bases lining up with TRBD2. J gave up 15 bases and V 4 bases, and 10 bases lay outside the gene matches. Germline loops: CDR1 SGHTA, CDR2 FQGNSA. The CDR3 spans 14 residues. This chain's CDR3 is CASSSNLAGGPRFF. The CDR3 DNA reads TGTGCCAGCAGCTCCAATCTAGCGGGGGGGCCTCGGTTCTTC.

CDR3 in amino acids: CASSPGGVAKNIQYF. The CDR3 DNA follows: TGTGCCAGCAGCCCCGGGGGAGTAGCCAAAAACATTCAGTACTTC. The gene calls are TRBV3-1 and TRBJ2-4, with a weak D call TRBD2 (6 bases). The CDR3 has 15 amino acids. Germline V lookup: CDR1 LGHDT, CDR2 YNNKEL (reference sequence). The V end was cut by 4 bases, the J end by 0 bases, with 10 bases between.

The rearrangement uses TRBV9 and TRBJ2-6; D unclear. Germline V gene data show CDR1 as SGDLS and CDR2 as YYNGEE. The CDR3 has 19 residues. V gave up 0 bases and J gave up 0 bases, with 16 bases separating them. CDR3: CASSVAEGSPISGANVLTF. For the CDR3, the DNA is TGTGCCAGCAGCGTAGCTGAAGGTTCTCCCATCTCTGGGGCCAACGTCCTGACTTTC.

The chain has TRBV20-1 and TRBJ1-4, with D possibly TRBD1 on 6 matching bases. Germline loops: CDR1 DFQATT, CDR2 SNEGSKA (reference sequence). Trimming shortened V by 4 bases and J by 7 bases, and 16 bases separated the two germline ends. The CDR3 is made up of 14 amino acids. In nucleotides, the CDR3 is TGCAGTGCTACCCCGGCGGGGGGCAGTGAAAAACTGTTTTTT. This sequence encodes CSATPAGGSEKLFF.

This chain uses TRBV24-1 with TRBJ2-2; 7 positions match TRBD2. Germline-derived CDR1 and CDR2 are KGHDR and SFDVKD. The CDR3 runs to 15 residues. V shed 7 bases and J 2 bases; nucleotides not matched to a gene: 6. The CDR3 nucleotides read TGTGCCACCAGGAGCGGGAAGGGCAACACCGGGGAGCTGTTTTTT. This sequence encodes CATRSGKGNTGELFF.

The chain is built from TRBV27 and TRBJ2-1; 7 bases line up with TRBD2. The CDR3 length is 14 residues. Trimming at V came to 10 bases and at J to 1 base, leaving 7 bases not matched to a gene. Germline CDR1 MNHEY, CDR2 SMNVEV (reference sequence). CDR3 residues: CATRSGMSYNEQFF. In DNA form, the CDR3 reads TGTGCCACCCGGAGCGGGATGTCCTACAATGAGCAGTTCTTC.